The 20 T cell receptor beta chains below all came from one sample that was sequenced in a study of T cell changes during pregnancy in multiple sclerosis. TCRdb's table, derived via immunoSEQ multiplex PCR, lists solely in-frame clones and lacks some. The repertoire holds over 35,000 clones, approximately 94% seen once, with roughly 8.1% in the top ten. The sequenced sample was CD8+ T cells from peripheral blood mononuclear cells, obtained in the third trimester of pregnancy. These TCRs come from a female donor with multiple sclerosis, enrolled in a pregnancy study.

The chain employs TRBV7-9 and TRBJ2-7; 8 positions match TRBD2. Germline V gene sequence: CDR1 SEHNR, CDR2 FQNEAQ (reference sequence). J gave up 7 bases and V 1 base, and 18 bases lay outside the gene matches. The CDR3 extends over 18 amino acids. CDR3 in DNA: TGTGCCAGCAGCTTAGGGCTGGTTCCGGGAGGGCCTAGGGAAGAGCAGTACTTC. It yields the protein CASSLGLVPGGPREEQYF.

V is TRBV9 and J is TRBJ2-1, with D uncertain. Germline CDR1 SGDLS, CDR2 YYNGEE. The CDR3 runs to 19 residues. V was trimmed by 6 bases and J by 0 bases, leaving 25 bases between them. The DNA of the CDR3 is TGTGCCAGCAAAACCGAGGAGTTTCTTCACAATAGCTCCTACAATGAGCAGTTCTTC. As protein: CASKTEEFLHNSSYNEQFF.

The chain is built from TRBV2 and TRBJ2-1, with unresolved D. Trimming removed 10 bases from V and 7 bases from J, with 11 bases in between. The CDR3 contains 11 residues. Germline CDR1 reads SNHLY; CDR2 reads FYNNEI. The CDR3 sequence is CATLVRNEQFF. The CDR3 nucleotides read TGTGCCACACTTGTTCGTAATGAGCAGTTCTTC.

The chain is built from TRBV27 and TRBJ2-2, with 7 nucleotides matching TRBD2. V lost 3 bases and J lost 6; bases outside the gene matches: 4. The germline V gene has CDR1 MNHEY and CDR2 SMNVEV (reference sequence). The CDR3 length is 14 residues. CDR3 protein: CASSLGGIPGELFF. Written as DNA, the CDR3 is TGTGCCAGCAGTTTGGGGGGGATCCCCGGGGAGCTGTTTTTT.

The CDR3 DNA is TGTGCCAGCACCGATACAGCGGGAGAATCTTACAATGAGCAGTTCTTC. It translates to CASTDTAGESYNEQFF. The V gene is TRBV7-9, the J gene TRBJ2-1; the match to TRBD2 covers 8 bases. V was clipped by 7 bases and J by 4 bases; unmatched bases: 12. CDR1 and CDR2 (germline): SEHNR, FQNEAQ (reference sequence). This CDR3 has 16 amino acids.

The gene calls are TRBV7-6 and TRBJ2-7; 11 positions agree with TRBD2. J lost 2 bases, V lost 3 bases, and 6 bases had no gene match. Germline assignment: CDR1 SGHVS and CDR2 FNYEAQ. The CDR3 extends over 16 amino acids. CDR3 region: CASSLDTGLAAYEQYF. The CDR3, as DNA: TGTGCCAGCAGCTTGGACACGGGACTAGCGGCCTACGAGCAGTACTTC.

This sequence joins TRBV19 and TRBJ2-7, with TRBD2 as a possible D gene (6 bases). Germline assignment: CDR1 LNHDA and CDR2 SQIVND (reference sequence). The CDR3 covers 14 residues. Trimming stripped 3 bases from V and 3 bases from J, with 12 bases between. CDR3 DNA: TGTGCCAGTAGTATGGGTACGGACTACTACGAGCAGTACTTC. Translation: CASSMGTDYYEQYF.

CDR3 in DNA: TGTGCCAGCAGTTTGCGGGGGTACGAGCAGTACTTC. It yields the protein CASSLRGYEQYF. V usage is TRBV27 and J usage is TRBJ2-7; TRBD2 matches at 7 bases. V lost 3 bases and J lost 4; bases outside the gene matches: 0. The CDR3 is made up of 12 amino acids. From germline, CDR1 is MNHEY and CDR2 SMNVEV (reference sequence).

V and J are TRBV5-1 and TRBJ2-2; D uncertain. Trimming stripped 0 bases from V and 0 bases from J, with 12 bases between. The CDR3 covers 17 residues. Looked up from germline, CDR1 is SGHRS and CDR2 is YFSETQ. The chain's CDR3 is CASSLGYNTANTGELFF. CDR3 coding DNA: TGCGCCAGCAGCTTGGGATACAACACAGCGAACACCGGGGAGCTGTTTTTT. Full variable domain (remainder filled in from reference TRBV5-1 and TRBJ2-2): KAGVTQTPRYLIKTRGQQVTLSCSPISGHRSVSWYQQTPGQGLQFLFEYFSETQRNKGNFPGRFSGRQFSNSRSEMNVSTLELGDSALYLCASSLGYNTANTGELFFGEGSRLTVL.

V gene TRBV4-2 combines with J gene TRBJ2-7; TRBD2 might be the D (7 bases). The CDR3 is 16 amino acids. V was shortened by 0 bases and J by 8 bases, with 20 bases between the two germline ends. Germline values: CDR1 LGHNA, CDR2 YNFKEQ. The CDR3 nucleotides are TGTGCCAGCAGCCAAGAAGGGGGGGCATCCCCTACGAAGCAGTACTTC. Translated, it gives CASSQEGGASPTKQYF.

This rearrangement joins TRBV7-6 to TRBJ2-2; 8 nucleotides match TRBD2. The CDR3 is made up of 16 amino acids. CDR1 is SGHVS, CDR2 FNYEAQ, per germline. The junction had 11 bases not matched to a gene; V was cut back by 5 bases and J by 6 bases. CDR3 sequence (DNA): TGTGCCAGCAGCAGCAGATTGGGACTAGTGGCCGGGGAGCTGTTTTTT. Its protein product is CASSSRLGLVAGELFF.

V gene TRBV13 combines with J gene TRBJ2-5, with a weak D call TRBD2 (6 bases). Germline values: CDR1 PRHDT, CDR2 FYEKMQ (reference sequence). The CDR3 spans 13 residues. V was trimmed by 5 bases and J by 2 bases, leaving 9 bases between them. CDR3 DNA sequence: TGTGCCAGCAGCCGGGCGGGGCAAGAGACCCAGTACTTC. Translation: CASSRAGQETQYF.

The CDR3 here is CASSEGGTPREQYF. CDR3 nucleotides: TGTGCCAGCAGTGAAGGAGGGACCCCACGCGAGCAGTACTTC. This chain uses TRBV25-1 with TRBJ2-7, with D perhaps TRBD2 (6 bases). CDR3 length: 14 amino acids. The germline gives CDR1 MGHDK, CDR2 SYGVNS. V was cut by 2 bases and J by 6 bases, with 14 bases left in between.

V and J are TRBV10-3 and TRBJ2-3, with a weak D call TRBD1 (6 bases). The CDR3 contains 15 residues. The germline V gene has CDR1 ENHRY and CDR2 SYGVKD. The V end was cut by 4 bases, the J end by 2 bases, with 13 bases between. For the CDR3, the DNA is TGTGCCATCAGTGTTAAACTGGGGGCCACAGATACGCAGTATTTT. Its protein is CAISVKLGATDTQYF.

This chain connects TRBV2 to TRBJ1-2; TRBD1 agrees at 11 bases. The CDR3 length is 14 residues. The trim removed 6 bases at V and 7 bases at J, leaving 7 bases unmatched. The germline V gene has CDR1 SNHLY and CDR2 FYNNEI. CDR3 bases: TGTGCCAGCAGGGCGGACAGGGGGCCCGTTGGCTACACCTTC. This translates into CASRADRGPVGYTF. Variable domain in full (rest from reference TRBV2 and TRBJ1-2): EPEVTQTPSHQVTQMGQEVILRCVPISNHLYFYWYRQILGQKVEFLVSFYNNEISEKSEIFDDQFSVERPDGSNFTLKIRSTKLEDSAMYFCASRADRGPVGYTFGSGTRLTVV.

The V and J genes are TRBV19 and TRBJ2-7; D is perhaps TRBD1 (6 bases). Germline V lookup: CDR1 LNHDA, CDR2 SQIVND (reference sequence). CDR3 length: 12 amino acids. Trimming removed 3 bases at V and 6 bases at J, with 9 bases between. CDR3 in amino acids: CASSMTGLEQYF. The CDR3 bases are TGTGCCAGTAGTATGACAGGCCTCGAGCAGTACTTC.

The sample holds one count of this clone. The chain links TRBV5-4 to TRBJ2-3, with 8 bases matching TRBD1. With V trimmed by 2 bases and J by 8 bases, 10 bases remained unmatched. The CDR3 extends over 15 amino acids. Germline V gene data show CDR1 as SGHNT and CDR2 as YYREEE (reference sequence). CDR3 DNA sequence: TGTGCCAGCAGCTTAGGCGGACAGGGAGAGGGTACGCAGTATTTT. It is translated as CASSLGGQGEGTQYF.

The DNA of the CDR3 is TGCGCCAGCAGCCAAGATTTCACGGACAGGGTGCGACACTACGAGCAGTACTTC. Amino acids: CASSQDFTDRVRHYEQYF. This sequence joins TRBV4-1 and TRBJ2-7, with 8 bases that match TRBD1. The CDR3 contains 18 residues. V lost 0 bases to trimming and J lost 3 bases; unmatched junction nucleotides: 13. CDR1 and CDR2 (germline): MGHRA, YSYEKL.

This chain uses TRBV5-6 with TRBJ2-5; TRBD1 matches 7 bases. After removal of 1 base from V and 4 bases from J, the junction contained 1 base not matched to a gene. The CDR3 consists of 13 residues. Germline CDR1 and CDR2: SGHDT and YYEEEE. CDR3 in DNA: TGTGCCAGCAGCTTGTACAGGGGAGAGACCCAGTACTTC. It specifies CASSLYRGETQYF.

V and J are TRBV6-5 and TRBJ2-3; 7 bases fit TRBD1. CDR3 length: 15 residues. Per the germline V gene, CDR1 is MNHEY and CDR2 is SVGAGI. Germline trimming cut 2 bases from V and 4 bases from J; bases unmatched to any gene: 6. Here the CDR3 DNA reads TGTGCCAGCAGTTACGAGACAGGGCGACCAGATACGCAGTATTTT. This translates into CASSYETGRPDTQYF.